This T cell receptor (beta chain) was obtained from a study of regulatory T cells in long-lasting Graves disease. Looking at the study overall: Prior antithyroid drug treatment in newly diagnosed Graves' patients lasted under 3 months. Notes on the study in general: Comparison showed that persistent patients shared more public clonotypes (around 3,000) than new patients (nearly 1,000).

This clonotype occurred many times. Its antigen is unidentified. This CDR3 contains 16 residues. CDR1 DFQATT and CDR2 SNEGSKA come from the germline V gene (reference sequence). V shed 4 bases, J shed 9 bases, and the junction held 17 bases outside the gene matches. Time point reported: newly diagnosed GD, antithyroid drugs for less than 3 months. Isolated PBMC RNA provided the starting material for the TCR library. Building of the TCR beta libraries involved iRepertoire HTBI primers and Arm-PCR of CDR3 regions. TCRdb reprocessed the multiplex PCR reads with MiXCR, giving one entry per CDR3 protein. The sample holds about 540,000 distinct CDR3 sequences, approximately 13% seen once. The sample was also linked to a second study, of T cells in Graves' hyperthyroidism and ophthalmopathy. According to that study: The HTBI primer set drove a first-round RT-PCR of the TCR CDR3. Ophthalmopathy and stable hyperthyroidism were separated by a 13 V-J model.

The rearrangement links TRBV20-1 to TRBJ2-4; 8 nucleotides match TRBD2. The source was peripheral blood mononuclear cells (PBMCs), collected at new diagnosis, from a patient treated with antithyroid drugs. The sequence was obtained from a man aged 25 to 40 with Graves disease. The CDR3 DNA follows: TGCAGTGCTATCCCCTCGGTGGCTAGCGGGCTTCTCATTCAGTACTTC. Its protein product is CSAIPSVASGLLIQYF.